The 21 T cell receptor beta chains below were found in one sample sequenced in a study of blood T cell repertoires in COVID-19. TCRdb's table, derived via immunoSEQ multiplex PCR, lists solely in-frame clones and lacks some. The profile shows about 300,000 clones, about 89% of them singletons. Source material: peripheral blood. Receptor source: a man aged 18 to 30 who had recovered from COVID-19.

V usage is TRBV2 and J usage is TRBJ1-3; D remains unclear. Per the germline V gene, CDR1 is SNHLY and CDR2 is FYNNEI. With 4 bases removed from V and 0 bases from J, the gap between germline ends came to 7 bases. CDR3 length: 14 amino acids. CDR3 DNA sequence: TGTGCCAGCAGTGCACAAATCTCTGGAAACACCATATATTTT. Translating it yields CASSAQISGNTIYF.

In this sample, this clone turned up many times. The chain links TRBV11-2 to TRBJ2-1; TRBD2 agrees at 13 bases. This CDR3 has 16 residues. Germline V gene sequence: CDR1 SGHAT, CDR2 FQNNGV. Losses at the gene ends were 0 bases for V and 8 bases for J; bases not matched to a gene: 4. CDR3 in amino acids: CASSLDRTSGSYEQFF. The DNA of the CDR3 is TGTGCCAGCAGCTTAGATCGGACTAGCGGGAGCTATGAGCAGTTCTTC.

V is TRBV7-6 and J is TRBJ2-7, with a possible D match to TRBD1 (5 bases). CDR3 length equals 15 residues. Germline CDR1 SGHVS, CDR2 FNYEAQ. Trimming took off 1 base at V and 1 base at J, with 11 bases between the two ends. The CDR3 nucleotides are TGTGCCAGCAGCTTAGAGGGGCAGAGTTCCTACGAGCAGTACTTC. This encodes CASSLEGQSSYEQYF.

This chain uses TRBV3-1 (or the pseudogene TRBV3-2) with TRBJ2-5; maybe TRBD1 (5 bases). There are 13 residues in the CDR3. Germline V gene data show CDR1 as LGHDT and CDR2 as YNNKEL (reference sequence). V was pared by 5 bases and J by 2 bases, with 9 bases between. As DNA, the CDR3 is TGTGCCAGCAGCGATGGACATCAAGAGACCCAGTACTTC. It yields the protein CASSDGHQETQYF.

J is TRBJ2-7 and V is TRBV7-6; possibly TRBD2 for D (6 bases). V was shortened by 1 base and J by 1 base, with 14 bases between the two germline ends. The length of the CDR3 is 16 residues. The germline CDR1 and CDR2 sequences are SGHVS and FNYEAQ. In DNA, the CDR3 is TGTGCCAGCAGCTTAGTTGAGGCAGGGAGGTCCTACGAGCAGTACTTC. Protein product: CASSLVEAGRSYEQYF.

V gene TRBV12-3 or TRBV12-4 combines with J gene TRBJ2-7; D not resolved. Trimming removed 4 bases from V and 2 bases from J, with 3 bases in between. The CDR3 extends over 11 amino acids. In DNA form, the CDR3 reads TGTGCCAGCAGTTCTCCCTACGAGCAGTACTTC. This encodes CASSSPYEQYF.

The chain carries TRBV6-5 and TRBJ1-2, with TRBD1 matching over 10 bases. CDR3 length: 15 amino acids. Germline V gene sequence: CDR1 MNHEY, CDR2 SVGAGI. V dropped 2 bases and J dropped 4; count of bases not matched to a gene: 4. This CDR3 reads CASSYGDRGGYGYTF. The DNA of the CDR3 is TGTGCCAGCAGTTACGGGGACAGGGGCGGCTATGGCTACACCTTC.

The chain links TRBV6-6 to TRBJ2-1, with D possibly matching TRBD1 (5 bases). V lost 5 bases to trimming and J lost 6 bases, with 14 bases between them. The CDR3 extends over 14 amino acids. Germline loops: CDR1 MNHNY, CDR2 SVGAGI (reference sequence). CDR3 nucleotide sequence: TGTGCCAGCAGTCCGGGCCAGGGTCCCAATGAGCAGTTCTTC. This encodes CASSPGQGPNEQFF.

This sequence joins TRBV9 and TRBJ2-7; TRBD2 agrees at 8 bases. Germline assignment: CDR1 SGDLS and CDR2 YYNGEE. V was pared by 3 bases and J by 3 bases, with 8 bases of the junction left unmatched. CDR3 length equals 15 residues. The CDR3 sequence is CASSATGLAFYEQYF. The CDR3 region has the DNA TGTGCCAGCAGCGCCACCGGACTAGCCTTCTACGAGCAGTACTTC.

The chain joins TRBV10-3 to TRBJ1-5, with 7 bases lining up with TRBD1. Trimming cost V 4 bases and J 3 bases; bases outside gene matches: 3. The CDR3 has 14 residues. In germline, CDR1 is ENHRY, CDR2 SYGVKD. The CDR3 DNA reads TGTGCCATCAGTGGGGGACAGTCCAATCAGCCCCAGCATTTT. Protein product: CAISGGQSNQPQHF.

The chain combines TRBV5-4 with TRBJ1-4; TRBD1 might be the D (5 bases). This CDR3 spans 17 amino acids. Germline CDR1 reads SGHNT; CDR2 reads YYREEE (reference sequence). V was trimmed by 4 bases and J by 3 bases, leaving 19 bases between them. Here the CDR3 DNA reads TGTGCCAGCAGCCCCTTAGCGGGGGACGGAGCTAATGAAAAACTGTTTTTT. Translation gives CASSPLAGDGANEKLFF.

The chain couples TRBV4-1 to TRBJ1-2; TRBD1 agrees at 7 bases. J gave up 2 bases and V 4 bases, and 13 bases lay outside the gene matches. CDR3 length equals 17 residues. CDR1 is MGHRA and CDR2 is YSYEKL in the germline V gene. The CDR3 DNA is TGCGCCAGCAGCCCTCAACAGGGGACCCACCTAAACTATGGCTACACCTTC. This encodes CASSPQQGTHLNYGYTF.

The genes are TRBV29-1 and TRBJ2-2, with 7 bases lining up with TRBD1. With 5 bases clipped from V and 4 bases from J, the junction kept 4 bases outside the gene matches. CDR1 is SQVTM, CDR2 ANQGSEA, per germline. CDR3 size: 13 residues. The CDR3 region has the DNA TGCAGCGTTTTCTACAGGGGCACCGGGGAGCTGTTTTTT. Its translation is CSVFYRGTGELFF.

This clone was found once. The chain is built from TRBV7-3 and TRBJ2-5; 7 bases align to TRBD1. Germline V gives CDR1 SGHTA, CDR2 FQGTGA. With 5 bases clipped from V and 5 bases from J, the junction kept 11 bases outside the gene matches. This CDR3 contains 15 residues. The CDR3 DNA reads TGTGCCAGCAGCCCACAGACAGGGAAGGGGGAGACCCAGTACTTC. The encoded protein is CASSPQTGKGETQYF.

The chain combines TRBV10-1 with TRBJ2-3; weak D call: TRBD2 (6 bases). Between the trimmed V and J ends, which lost 4 bases and 3 bases, there was a span of 14 bases. From germline, CDR1 is WNHNN and CDR2 SYGVQD (reference sequence). The CDR3 covers 15 residues. This CDR3 reads CASSAQGGRTDTQYF. CDR3 DNA: TGCGCCAGCAGTGCTCAGGGAGGAAGGACAGATACGCAGTATTTT.

The chain carries TRBV7-2 and TRBJ2-3; unclear D gene. The CDR3 extends over 14 amino acids. Per germline, CDR1 SGHTA and CDR2 FQGNSA. Trimming shortened V by 0 bases and J by 5 bases, and 9 bases separated the two germline ends. This chain's CDR3 is CASSLASIVDTQYF. DNA for the CDR3: TGTGCCAGCAGCTTAGCTAGTATCGTAGATACGCAGTATTTT.

CDR3 loop: CASSLAEGLKYF. DNA of the CDR3: TGTGCCAGCAGCTTAGCAGAGGGACTCAAGTACTTC. The chain links TRBV7-8 to TRBJ2-7, with D tentatively TRBD2 (6 bases). Germline-derived CDR1 and CDR2 are SGHVS and FQNEAQ. V lost 0 bases and J lost 11, with 11 bases in between. The CDR3 covers 12 residues.

The rearrangement joins TRBV14 to TRBJ1-1, with 7 bases matching TRBD1. CDR1 and CDR2 (germline): SGHDN, FVKESK. With V trimmed by 0 bases and J by 3 bases, 7 bases remained unmatched. The CDR3 sequence is 16 residues long. The CDR3 sequence: CASSQEFVGQYTEAFF. For the CDR3, the DNA is TGTGCCAGCAGCCAAGAGTTTGTGGGACAGTACACTGAAGCTTTCTTT.

V gene TRBV2 combines with J gene TRBJ2-1, with 9 bases fitting TRBD2. Germline V CDR1 and CDR2: SNHLY, FYNNEI. With V trimmed by 6 bases and J by 5 bases, 5 bases remained unmatched. The CDR3 spans 14 residues. CDR3 amino acids: CASSRTSANNEQFF. The CDR3 DNA reads TGTGCCAGCAGCAGGACTAGCGCCAACAATGAGCAGTTCTTC.

The chain combines TRBV6-1 with TRBJ1-2; 9 bases align to TRBD1. Germline lookup yields CDR1 MNHNS and CDR2 SASEGT. The CDR3 consists of 14 residues. Germline trimming cut 3 bases from V and 4 bases from J; bases unmatched to any gene: 3. CDR3 bases: TGTGCCAGCAGTGAGGGACAGGGTCCCTATGGCTACACCTTC. Its protein product is CASSEGQGPYGYTF.

This rearrangement joins TRBV6-5 to TRBJ2-1; possible D gene TRBD1, 6 bases. Trimming cost V 10 bases and J 4 bases, with 20 bases left between them. This CDR3 has 15 residues. The germline gives CDR1 MNHEY, CDR2 SVGAGI. The CDR3 is CATDGYRAAYNEQFF. DNA of the CDR3: TGTGCCACAGATGGGTACAGGGCAGCTTACAATGAGCAGTTCTTC.